One and the same sample provided the 2 T cell receptor beta chains below, sequenced in a study of blood T cell repertoires in COVID-19. TCRdb keeps only in-frame clones here, not all; method: immunoSEQ multiplex PCR. The sample has approximately 80,000 clones, 81% seen once. The sample consisted of peripheral blood. The receptors stem from a man older than 75 with acute or convalescent COVID-19.

This sequence joins TRBV3-1 (or the pseudogene TRBV3-2) and TRBJ2-1; TRBD2 aligns across 9 bases. The CDR3 runs 14 residues. The trim removed 7 bases at V and 10 bases at J, leaving 11 bases unmatched. Germline V CDR1 and CDR2: LGHDT, YNNKEL (reference sequence). The CDR3 sequence: CASTPSGMVGEQFF. DNA for the CDR3: TGTGCCAGCACCCCTAGCGGGATGGTTGGGGAGCAGTTCTTC.

This clone showed up just once. The rearrangement links TRBV10-3 to TRBJ2-1; 8 positions match TRBD2. The trim removed 2 bases at V and 4 bases at J, leaving 1 base unmatched. This CDR3 has 14 residues. From germline, CDR1 is ENHRY and CDR2 SYGVKD. The chain's CDR3 is CAISEREGYNEQFF. The CDR3 region has the DNA TGTGCCATCAGTGAGCGGGAGGGTTACAATGAGCAGTTCTTC.